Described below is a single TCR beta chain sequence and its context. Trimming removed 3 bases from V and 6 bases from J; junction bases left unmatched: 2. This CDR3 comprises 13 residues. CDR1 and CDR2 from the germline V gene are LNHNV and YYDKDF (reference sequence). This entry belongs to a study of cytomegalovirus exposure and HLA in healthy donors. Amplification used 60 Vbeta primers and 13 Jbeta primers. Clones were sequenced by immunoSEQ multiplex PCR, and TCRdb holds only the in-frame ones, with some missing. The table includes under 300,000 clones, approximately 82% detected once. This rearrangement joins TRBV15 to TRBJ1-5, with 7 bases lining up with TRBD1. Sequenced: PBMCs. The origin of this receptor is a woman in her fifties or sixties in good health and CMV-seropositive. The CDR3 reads CATSRDRFQPQHF. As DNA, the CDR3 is TGTGCCACCAGCAGGGACAGGTTTCAGCCCCAGCATTTT.